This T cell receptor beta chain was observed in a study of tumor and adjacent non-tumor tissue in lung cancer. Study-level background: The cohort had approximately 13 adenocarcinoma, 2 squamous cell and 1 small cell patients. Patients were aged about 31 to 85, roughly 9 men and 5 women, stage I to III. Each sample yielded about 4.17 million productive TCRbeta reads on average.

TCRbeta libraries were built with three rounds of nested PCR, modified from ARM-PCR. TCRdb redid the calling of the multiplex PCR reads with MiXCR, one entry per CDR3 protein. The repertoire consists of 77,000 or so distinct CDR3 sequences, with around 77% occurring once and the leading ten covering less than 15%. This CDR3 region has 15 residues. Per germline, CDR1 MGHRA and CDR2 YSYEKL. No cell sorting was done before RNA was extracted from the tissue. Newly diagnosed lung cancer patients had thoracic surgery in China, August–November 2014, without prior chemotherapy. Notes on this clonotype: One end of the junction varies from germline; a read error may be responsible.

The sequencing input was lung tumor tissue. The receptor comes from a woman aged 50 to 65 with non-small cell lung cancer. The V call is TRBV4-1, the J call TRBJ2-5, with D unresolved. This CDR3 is CASSQAEQDVETQYF. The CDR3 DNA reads TGCGCCAGTAGCCAAGCTGAGCAGGATGTGGAGACCCAGTACTTC.